The sequence of this T cell receptor beta chain was determined in a study of T-cell memory formation after mild COVID-19. Germline loops: CDR1 SGHAT, CDR2 FQDESV (reference sequence). V was pared by 3 bases and J by 3 bases, with 12 bases between. The CDR3 is 14 residues long. 5'RACE with constant-segment primers built TCRalpha and TCRbeta cDNA libraries with UMIs. TCRdb reanalysed the 5' RACE reads using MiXCR and keeps one entry per CDR3 protein. The profile shows 75,000 to 95,000 distinct CDR3 sequences, about 15% of them singletons. The J gene is TRBJ2-7, the V gene TRBV11-1; no firm D call. The origin of this receptor is a man between 18 and 35 years old who had mild COVID-19 (a few samples of this study predate the infection). Cell type and time point are not known. Sequencing was performed on PBMCs or a T cell subset sorted from them (not recorded which). The CDR3 bases are TGTGCCAGCAGCTTGAGGCATCAGATCTACGAGCAGTACTTC. Its translation is CASSLRHQIYEQYF.